The 4 T cell receptor beta chains given below trace back to one sample, sequenced in a study of T-cell reconstitution after alpha-beta-depleted transplantation in children. Library preparation (for TCRbeta) was performed with unique molecular identifiers. TCRdb re-derived calls from the PCR reads in MiXCR, one entry per CDR3 protein. The table lists some 200,000 distinct CDR3 sequences, 6.3% of them singletons. Sequenced material: PBMCs, taken before TCRalphabeta/CD19-depleted stem cell transplant. All receptors derive from a girl under three years old with combined immunodeficiency, due to receive a stem cell transplant.

This clonotype came up many times. The chain combines TRBV5-1 with TRBJ2-1, with a tentative D call TRBD1 (6 bases). Germline CDR1 is SGHRS and CDR2 is YFSETQ. V was clipped by 3 bases and J by 3 bases, with 19 bases between them. The CDR3 runs 17 residues. In DNA, the CDR3 is TGCGCCAGCAGCTCGGAGGTACAGGGTTCGTTCTACAATGAGCAGTTCTTC. Its translation: CASSSEVQGSFYNEQFF.

Turning to this clonotype: A read error may explain this, as a much larger clone is one base away. Since no conserved phenylalanine or tryptophan closes the CDR3, a read error is the likely cause. It is unclear where the CDR3 begins or ends on the DNA, so no DNA is shown, and the CDR3 is as TCRdb lists it. The V and J genes are TRBV25-1 and TRBJ2-1; the D call TRBD1 from the table was never checked on the DNA. Germline V gene sequence: CDR1 MGHDK, CDR2 SYGVNS. The CDR3 comprises 12 residues, both ends counted. The CDR3 sequence is CASSSDRDVSDM.

In this sample, this clonotype turned up many times. The CDR3 region has the DNA TGTGCCAGCAGTTCCCAGTACACCGGGGAGCTGTTTTTT. The encoded protein is CASSSQYTGELFF. V is TRBV12-3 or TRBV12-4 and J is TRBJ2-2; D is ambiguous. V lost 4 bases and J lost 3, with 6 bases in between. The CDR3 has 13 residues.

The J gene is TRBJ2-7, the V gene TRBV11-2; a possible D gene is TRBD1 (6 bases). CDR1 is SGHAT, CDR2 FQNNGV, per germline. With 0 bases removed from V and 0 bases from J, the gap between germline ends came to 15 bases. This CDR3 has 17 residues. The CDR3 coding sequence is TGTGCCAGCAGCTTAGAGGGATGGGACACGAGCTCCTACGAGCAGTACTTC. It codes for CASSLEGWDTSSYEQYF.